One T cell receptor (beta chain) is described in this entry. This clonotype has a handful of counts. Its antigen is not yet known. It has no much larger one-base neighbor in the sample; base qualities were not kept. The entry originates in a study of CD8 T cells in ankylosing spondylitis (dated by TCRdb to about 2017). Some background on the complete study: To find TCR variants linked to disease, the study profiled T cell receptor beta repertoires in ankylosing spondylitis patients and healthy donors. Samples of peripheral blood were taken, and for ankylosing spondylitis patients, synovial fluid was collected as well. In total, the full study cohort was made up of 100 to 140 healthy donors and 25 to 30 ankylosing spondylitis patients. Study-level results and caveats: Some of the motif variants had been reported before in the synovial fluid and blood of reactive arthritis patients, a finding that suggests common disease-initiation mechanisms. The disease-linked clones had a CD8+ phenotype and were found at relatively low frequencies in peripheral blood. Blood from ankylosing spondylitis patients appeared to be characterized by a TCR beta motif composed of about eight highly homologous amino acid variants. Significant enrichment of the disease-linked clones was reported in matched synovial fluid samples from ankylosing spondylitis patients.

Sequencer: Illumina HiSeq 2500. TCR beta libraries were prepared by quantitative 5'-RACE with molecular barcodes. In the original analysis: Disease-linked TCR variants were identified with a new computational method built on a probabilistic model of VDJ rearrangement. TCRdb trimmed public reads at Q25 via fastp, called clones via MiXCR and kept in-frame beta chains. A single entry per CDR3 protein holds the most common genes and DNA from its merged rows. These V and J calls rely on TCRdb rather than the paper's analysis. The sample table lists a few hundred thousand distinct CDR3 sequences, about 20% of them with a count of one. Jointly, the top ten make up around 33% of the sample. The CDR3 runs 15 amino acids, cysteine and phenylalanine included. The kept DNA is CDR3 alone, 45 bases in frame from the first base. CDR1 LGHNA and CDR2 YNFKEQ were looked up in the germline V gene. Trimming takes 0 bases off V and 4 bases off J; junction bases not matched to a gene: 4.

Specimen: blood, either unsorted or a sorted T cell fraction (not recorded which). The chain employs TRBV4-2 and TRBJ2-7; TRBD2 fits 9 bases in the junction. This TCR came from a male donor with ankylosing spondylitis or in good health (not recorded which). The DNA sequence is as follows: TGTGCCAGCAGCCAAGAGGCTAGCGGGGATTACGAGCAGTACTTC. This translates into CASSQEASGDYEQYF.